These 25 T cell receptor beta chains came from one sample sequenced in a study of T cells in Graves' hyperthyroidism and ophthalmopathy. It was RNA transcripts that yielded the amplified TCR beta CDR3 regions. RT-PCR in the first round (using the HTBI primer set) targeted the TCR CDR3. Via MiXCR, TCRdb re-called the multiplex PCR reads, giving one row per CDR3 protein. The sample records roughly 380,000 distinct CDR3 sequences, under 20% being singletons. The specimen sequenced was blood. The receptors derive from a young woman with Graves' hyperthyroidism.

This clonotype was found many times. The chain is built from TRBV20-1 and TRBJ1-2, with D perhaps matching TRBD1 (6 bases). This CDR3 has 14 amino acids. Germline CDR1 DFQATT, CDR2 SNEGSKA (reference sequence). V lost 0 bases and J lost 6, with 14 bases in between. DNA of the CDR3: TGCAGTGCTAGAGATTGGGACATCTTTGATGGCTACACCTTC. It specifies CSARDWDIFDGYTF.

There are many counts of this clonotype. J is TRBJ2-7 and V is TRBV28; 7 nucleotides align to TRBD2. Trimming took 6 bases from V and 2 from J; bases not matched to a gene: 4. The germline V gene encodes CDR1 MDHEN and CDR2 SYDVKM. The CDR3 covers 13 residues. In DNA form, the CDR3 reads TGTGCCAGCAGGACGGGGGGTCCCTACGAGCAGTACTTC. Translated, it gives CASRTGGPYEQYF. Drawing the rest from reference TRBV28 and TRBJ2-7, the complete variable domain is DVKVTQSSRYLVKRTGEKVFLECVQDMDHENMFWYRQDPGLGLRLIYFSYDVKMKEKGDIPEGYSVSREKKERFSLILESASTNQTSMYLCASRTGGPYEQYFGPGTRLTVT.

There are many counts of this clonotype. The chain employs TRBV6-5 and TRBJ2-5, with D hard to call. CDR1 is MNHEY, CDR2 SVGAGI, per germline. Trimming stripped 8 bases from V and 0 bases from J, with 16 bases between. This CDR3 is 15 amino acids long. CDR3 loop: CASSRQATYQETQYF. CDR3 in DNA: TGTGCCAGCTCGCGGCAAGCGACTTACCAAGAGACCCAGTACTTC.

This clonotype was observed many times. The V and J genes are TRBV6-1 and TRBJ2-4; D ambiguous. The ends were cut back, 1 base at V and 0 bases at J, with 4 bases in the middle. Germline CDR1 MNHNS, CDR2 SASEGT. The CDR3 spans 14 residues. CDR3 loop: CASSEVIAKNIQYF. Here the CDR3 DNA reads TGTGCCAGCAGTGAAGTCATAGCCAAAAACATTCAGTACTTC.

Of note for this clonotype: A read error may explain this, as a much larger clone is one base away. The chain joins TRBV4-2 to TRBJ2-7; 9 bases map to TRBD1. CDR1 is LGHNA, CDR2 YNFKEQ, per germline. V gave up 0 bases and J gave up 3 bases; unmatched junction bases: 6. The CDR3 is made up of 16 amino acids. CDR3: CASSQEGGQGLYEQYF. The CDR3 DNA is TGTGCCAGCAGCCAAGAGGGGGGACAGGGACTCTACGAGCAGTACTTC.

This clonotype occurred many times. The genes are TRBV12-3 or TRBV12-4 and TRBJ1-3; TRBD1 matches 7 bases. This CDR3 contains 15 residues. The V gene end was trimmed by 6 bases and the J gene end by 2 bases; junction bases not matched to a gene: 7. CDR3 DNA: TGTGCCAGCAGCCCGACAGGGAGGGCTGGAAACACCATATATTTT. It translates to CASSPTGRAGNTIYF.

The sample holds many counts of this clonotype. This chain uses TRBV12-3 or TRBV12-4 with TRBJ1-1; maybe TRBD1 (6 bases). Trimming left V 10 bases short and J 3 bases short, with 18 bases between. This CDR3 region has 14 residues. The CDR3 DNA follows: TGTGCCACCAGCCACCCAGGGGACGACACTGAAGCTTTCTTT. Encoded protein: CATSHPGDDTEAFF.

J is TRBJ2-4 and V is TRBV6-5; 9 bases agree with TRBD1. From germline, CDR1 is MNHEY and CDR2 SVGAGI. This CDR3 has 13 amino acids. Trimming removed 2 bases from V and 16 bases from J; junction bases left unmatched: 9. The CDR3 spells CASSYGPRTGVYF. CDR3 bases: TGTGCCAGCAGTTACGGGCCTAGGACAGGGGTCTACTTC.

As for this clonotype: A much more abundant neighbour one base away suggests this may be a read error. The chain uses TRBV27 and TRBJ2-7; a possible D gene is TRBD2 (5 bases). The CDR3 is 14 residues long. Germline CDR1 reads MNHEY; CDR2 reads SMNVEV (reference sequence). The CDR3 nucleotides read TGTGCCTGCAGGAGAGCGGCTTCACAGAACGAGCAGTACTTC. Its protein product is CACRRAASQNEQYF.

This clonotype was observed once. This chain uses TRBV28 with TRBJ1-1, with no clear D. This CDR3 is built from 11 residues. Germline CDR1 reads MDHEN; CDR2 reads SYDVKM. Trimming removed 7 bases at V and 4 bases at J, with 7 bases between. CDR3: CASNPGTEAFF. The CDR3 DNA reads as TGTGCCAGCAACCCCGGCACTGAAGCTTTCTTT.

This clonotype was seen ten or more times. A much larger clone sits a single nucleotide away, making a read error possible. The genes are TRBV6-1 and TRBJ1-5; D remains ambiguous. Germline CDR1 MNHNS, CDR2 SASEGT. V gave up 3 bases and J gave up 5 bases, with 20 bases separating them. The CDR3 runs to 17 residues. DNA of the CDR3: TGTGCCAGCAGTGAGGGTCTTTTCCCGAGGCTGCATCAGCCCCAGCATTTT. Translating gives CASSEGLFPRLHQPQHF.

This clonotype has a count of ten or more. The chain employs TRBV6-5 and TRBJ1-3, with a weak D call TRBD1 (5 bases). The CDR3 has 16 amino acids. Trimming removed 6 bases from V and 1 base from J, with 16 bases in between. CDR1 is MNHEY and CDR2 is SVGAGI in the germline V gene. The CDR3 sequence: CASRYQQGKSGNTIYF. The CDR3 bases are TGTGCCAGCAGGTACCAGCAGGGAAAGTCTGGAAACACCATATATTTT.

There are many counts of this clonotype. The chain combines TRBV27 with TRBJ1-1; TRBD1 is a possible D gene (5 bases). V lost 5 bases, J lost 0 bases, and 19 bases lay in between. This CDR3 has 17 residues. Germline V lookup: CDR1 MNHEY, CDR2 SMNVEV (reference sequence). In nucleotides, the CDR3 is TGTGCCAGCAGTAACGGGGGGAAGGGGCGTTTGAACACTGAAGCTTTCTTT. This sequence encodes CASSNGGKGRLNTEAFF.

There are many counts of this clonotype. V and J are TRBV7-2 and TRBJ2-2, with no clear D. V was pared by 5 bases and J by 0 bases, with 10 bases between. CDR3 length equals 15 residues. Germline-derived CDR1 and CDR2 are SGHTA and FQGNSA. This chain's CDR3 is CASSPPAANTGELFF. As DNA, the CDR3 is TGTGCCAGCAGCCCCCCTGCCGCGAACACCGGGGAGCTGTTTTTT.

Many counts were recorded for this clonotype. The chain couples TRBV5-1 to TRBJ1-1, with D perhaps TRBD1 (6 bases). Germline V gene sequence: CDR1 SGHRS, CDR2 YFSETQ. The CDR3 runs 13 residues. V dropped 4 bases and J dropped 7 bases, with 14 bases sitting between them. The CDR3 nucleotides read TGCGCCAGCAGCCTGACAGGAGAGGGTGAAGCTTTCTTT. As protein: CASSLTGEGEAFF.

This clonotype was observed at least ten times. Compared with germline, one end of the junction differs, possibly owing to a read error. The chain is built from TRBV12-3 or TRBV12-4 and TRBJ1-1, with D tentatively TRBD1 (5 bases). CDR3 length: 14 amino acids. CDR3 sequence reads: CASSRQGLNTEAFF. In DNA, the CDR3 is TGCGCCAGCAGCCGTCAGGGTCTGAACACTGAAGCTTTCTTT.

Ten or more counts support this clonotype. The chain couples TRBV10-3 to TRBJ1-2; a weak D match, TRBD1 (5 bases). The V end was cut by 4 bases, the J end by 7 bases, with 10 bases between. CDR3 length: 12 amino acids. Per germline, CDR1 ENHRY and CDR2 SYGVKD. DNA for the CDR3: TGTGCCATCAGTGCGGGGGGAGGTGGCTACACCTTC. Translating it yields CAISAGGGGYTF.

This clonotype was detected many times. V and J are TRBV12-3 or TRBV12-4 and TRBJ1-1; D call uncertain. V dropped 5 bases and J dropped 10 bases, with 8 bases sitting between them. This CDR3 is built from 10 residues. CDR3 loop: CASSTNRAFF. Here the CDR3 DNA reads TGTGCCAGCAGTACCAATCGAGCTTTCTTT.

This clonotype appeared many times. This chain uses TRBV12-3 or TRBV12-4 with TRBJ1-3; 9 nucleotides match TRBD1. The V segment lost 4 bases and the J segment 7 bases; nucleotides outside the gene matches: 5. This CDR3 region has 14 residues. The CDR3: CASSSRTGANTIYF. Written as DNA, the CDR3 is TGTGCCAGCAGTTCACGGACAGGGGCGAACACCATATATTTT.

This clonotype has ten or more counts. The chain employs TRBV20-1 and TRBJ1-3; no definite D call. Germline CDR1 reads DFQATT; CDR2 reads SNEGSKA (reference sequence). The CDR3 is made up of 11 amino acids. The germline V and J ends were trimmed by 7 bases and 0 bases, with 4 bases remaining between them. Written as DNA, the CDR3 is TGCAGTGGGAGCTCTGGAAACACCATATATTTT. Translated, it gives CSGSSGNTIYF.

In its sample, this clonotype was seen many times. V gene TRBV6-5 combines with J gene TRBJ1-2, with 8 bases that match TRBD1. Germline lookup yields CDR1 MNHEY and CDR2 SVGAGI. V lost 1 base, J lost 5 bases, and 9 bases stayed unmatched. The CDR3 is 16 residues long. DNA of the CDR3: TGTGCCAGCAGTTACTACGGACAGGGACCACCATATGGCTACACCTTC. This gives the protein CASSYYGQGPPYGYTF.

The rearrangement uses TRBV7-3 and TRBJ2-2; 12 nucleotides line up with TRBD1. The CDR3 totals 16 residues. CDR1 and CDR2 from the germline V gene are SGHTA and FQGTGA. After removal of 2 bases from V and 7 bases from J, the junction contained 5 bases not matched to a gene. The CDR3 loop is CASSLGGQGAHGELFF. DNA for the CDR3: TGTGCCAGCAGCTTAGGGGGACAGGGGGCACACGGGGAGCTGTTTTTT.

This clonotype was seen at least ten times. The CDR3 loop reads CASSEAKRGGSSTGELFF. The CDR3, as DNA: TGTGCCAGCAGTGAAGCGAAGCGGGGGGGCTCGAGCACCGGGGAGCTGTTTTTT. The chain employs TRBV2 and TRBJ2-2, with TRBD2 matching 10 bases. The J segment lost 4 bases and the V segment lost 0 bases, leaving 8 bases of the junction unmatched. The CDR3 is made up of 18 amino acids. Germline-derived CDR1 and CDR2 are SNHLY and FYNNEI.

The V gene is TRBV7-2, the J gene TRBJ1-1; TRBD1 is a possible D gene (6 bases). The CDR3 contains 13 residues. Per germline, CDR1 SGHTA and CDR2 FQGNSA. V lost 5 bases and J lost 11, with 18 bases in between. CDR3 protein: CASSVRDPGAAFF. In nucleotides, the CDR3 is TGTGCCAGCAGCGTCCGGGACCCAGGGGCGGCTTTCTTT.

The sample holds many counts of this clonotype. The chain combines TRBV4-1 with TRBJ1-1, with TRBD1 matching 8 bases. V gave up 1 base and J gave up 3 bases; unmatched junction bases: 7. Germline CDR1 is MGHRA and CDR2 is YSYEKL. The CDR3 loop spans 16 amino acids. In DNA form, the CDR3 reads TGCGCCAGCAGCCAAGGGATCAGGGGGCGCGACACTGAAGCTTTCTTT. Protein product: CASSQGIRGRDTEAFF.